This T cell receptor beta chain was sequenced during a study of CD8 T cells in ankylosing spondylitis. Study-wide findings and caveats: A TCR beta motif of roughly 8 highly homologous variants appeared characteristic of ankylosing spondylitis blood. Some of the motif variants had earlier been found in reactive arthritis patients' fluid and blood.

This clonotype was recorded a few times. Its antigen remains unidentified. Germline V CDR1 and CDR2: SGHRS, YFSETQ. This CDR3 region has 13 residues. V dropped 4 bases and J dropped 8 bases, with 13 bases sitting between them. TCRdb re-analysed the 5' RACE reads in MiXCR, keeping a single row per CDR3 protein. The repertoire consists of roughly 670,000 distinct CDR3 sequences, with around 17% occurring once and the leading ten covering around 20%. Sequencing was done on a sample of blood, either unsorted or a sorted T cell fraction (not recorded which). The TCR comes from a male donor with ankylosing spondylitis. This chain links TRBV5-1 with TRBJ2-1, with D possibly being TRBD1 or TRBD2 (5 bases each). The CDR3: CASSTGGGYEQFF. For the CDR3, the DNA is TGCGCCAGCAGCACCGGTGGGGGTTATGAGCAGTTCTTC.